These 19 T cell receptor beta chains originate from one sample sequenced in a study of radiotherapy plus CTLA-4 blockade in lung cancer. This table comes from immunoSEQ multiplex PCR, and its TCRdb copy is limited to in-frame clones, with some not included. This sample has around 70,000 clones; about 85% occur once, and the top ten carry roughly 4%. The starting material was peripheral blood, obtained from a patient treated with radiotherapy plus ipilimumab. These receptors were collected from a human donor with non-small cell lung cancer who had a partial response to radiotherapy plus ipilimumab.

The DNA of the CDR3 is TGTGCCAGCAGTTACTGGGGGGGGCGATGGAATCAGCCCCAGCATTTT. This encodes CASSYWGGRWNQPQHF. The chain uses TRBV6-7 and TRBJ1-5; D perhaps matches TRBD1 (6 bases). TRBV6-7 is reported as an ORF; its role is uncertain. Trimming left V 1 base short and J 4 bases short, with 14 bases between. There are 16 residues in the CDR3.

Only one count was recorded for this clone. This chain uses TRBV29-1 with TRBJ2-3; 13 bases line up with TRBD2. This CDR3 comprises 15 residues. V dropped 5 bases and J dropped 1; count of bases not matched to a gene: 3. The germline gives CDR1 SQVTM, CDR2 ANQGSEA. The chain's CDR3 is CSVSGLAGRTDTQYF. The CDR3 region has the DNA TGCAGCGTTTCGGGACTAGCGGGACGCACAGATACGCAGTATTTT.

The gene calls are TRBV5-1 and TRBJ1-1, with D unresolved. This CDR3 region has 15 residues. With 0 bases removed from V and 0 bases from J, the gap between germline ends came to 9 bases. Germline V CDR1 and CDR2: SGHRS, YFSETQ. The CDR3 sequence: CASSLDPSLNTEAFF. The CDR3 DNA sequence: TGCGCCAGCAGCTTGGATCCGAGTTTGAACACTGAAGCTTTCTTT.

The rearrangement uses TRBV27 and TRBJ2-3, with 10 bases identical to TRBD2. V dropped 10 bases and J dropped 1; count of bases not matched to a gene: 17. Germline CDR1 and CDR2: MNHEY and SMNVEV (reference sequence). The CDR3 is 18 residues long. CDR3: CATSSWASGRWGTDTQYF. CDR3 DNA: TGTGCCACCTCCTCCTGGGCTAGCGGGAGATGGGGCACAGATACGCAGTATTTT.

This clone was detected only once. Written as DNA, the CDR3 is TGTGCCACCACCAGGGGGCAGGGTGGGGCCAACGTCCTGACTTTC. Translated: CATTRGQGGANVLTF. The chain carries TRBV6-1 and TRBJ2-6; 8 bases align to TRBD1. The V gene end was trimmed by 10 bases and the J gene end by 3 bases; junction bases not matched to a gene: 8. Looked up from germline, CDR1 is MNHNS and CDR2 is SASEGT. CDR3 length: 15 residues.

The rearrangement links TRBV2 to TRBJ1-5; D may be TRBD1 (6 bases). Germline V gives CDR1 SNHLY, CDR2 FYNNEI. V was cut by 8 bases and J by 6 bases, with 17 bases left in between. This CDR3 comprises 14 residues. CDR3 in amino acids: CASQGSFRSQPQHF. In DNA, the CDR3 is TGTGCCAGCCAGGGGAGCTTCCGGAGTCAGCCCCAGCATTTT.

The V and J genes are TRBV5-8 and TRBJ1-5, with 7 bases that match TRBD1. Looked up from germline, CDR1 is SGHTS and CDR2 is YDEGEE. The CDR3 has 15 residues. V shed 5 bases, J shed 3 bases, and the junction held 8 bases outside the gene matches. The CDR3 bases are TGTGCCAGCAGTTCAGGGGACAGCCCCAATCAGCCCCAGCATTTT. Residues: CASSSGDSPNQPQHF.

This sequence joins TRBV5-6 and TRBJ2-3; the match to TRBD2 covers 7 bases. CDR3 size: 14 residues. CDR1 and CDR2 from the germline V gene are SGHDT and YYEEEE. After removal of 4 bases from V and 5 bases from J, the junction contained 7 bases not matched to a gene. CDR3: CASSPMAGVDTQYF. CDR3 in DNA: TGTGCCAGCAGCCCAATGGCGGGAGTAGATACGCAGTATTTT.

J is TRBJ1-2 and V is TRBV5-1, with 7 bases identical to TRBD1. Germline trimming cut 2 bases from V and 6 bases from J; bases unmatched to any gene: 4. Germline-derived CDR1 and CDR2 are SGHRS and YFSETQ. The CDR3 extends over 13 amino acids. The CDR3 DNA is TGCGCCAGCAGCTTACAGGGGCGGAATGGCTACACCTTC. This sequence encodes CASSLQGRNGYTF.

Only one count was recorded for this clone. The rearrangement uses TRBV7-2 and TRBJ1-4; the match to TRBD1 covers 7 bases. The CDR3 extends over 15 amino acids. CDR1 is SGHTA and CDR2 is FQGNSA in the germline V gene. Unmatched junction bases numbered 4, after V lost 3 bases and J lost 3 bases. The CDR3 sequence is CASSFNRGANEKLFF. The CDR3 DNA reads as TGTGCCAGCAGCTTTAACAGGGGTGCTAATGAAAAACTGTTTTTT.

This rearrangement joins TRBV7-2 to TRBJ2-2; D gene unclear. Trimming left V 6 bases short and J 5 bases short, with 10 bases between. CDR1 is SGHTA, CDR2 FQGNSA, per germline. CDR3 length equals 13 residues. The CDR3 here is CASRFPGTGELFF. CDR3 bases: TGTGCCAGCAGATTCCCAGGAACCGGGGAGCTGTTTTTT.

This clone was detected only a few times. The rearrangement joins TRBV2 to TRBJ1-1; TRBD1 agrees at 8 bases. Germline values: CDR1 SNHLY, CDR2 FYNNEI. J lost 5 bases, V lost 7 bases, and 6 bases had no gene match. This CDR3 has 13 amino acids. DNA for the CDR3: TGTGCCAGCACGCAGGGGGCCGGGACTGAAGCTTTCTTT. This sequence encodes CASTQGAGTEAFF.

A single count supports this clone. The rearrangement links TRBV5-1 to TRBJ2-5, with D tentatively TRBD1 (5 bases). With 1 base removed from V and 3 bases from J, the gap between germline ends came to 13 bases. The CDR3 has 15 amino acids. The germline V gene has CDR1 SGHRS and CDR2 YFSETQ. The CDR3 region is CASSLLATDEETQYF. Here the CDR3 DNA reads TGCGCCAGCAGCTTGCTCGCGACAGACGAAGAGACCCAGTACTTC.

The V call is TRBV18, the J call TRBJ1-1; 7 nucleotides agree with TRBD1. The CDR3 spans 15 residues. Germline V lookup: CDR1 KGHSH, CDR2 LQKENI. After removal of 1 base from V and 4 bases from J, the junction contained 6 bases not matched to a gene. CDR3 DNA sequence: TGTGCCAGCTCACCACAGACAGGGTTAGGCACTGAAGCTTTCTTT. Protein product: CASSPQTGLGTEAFF.

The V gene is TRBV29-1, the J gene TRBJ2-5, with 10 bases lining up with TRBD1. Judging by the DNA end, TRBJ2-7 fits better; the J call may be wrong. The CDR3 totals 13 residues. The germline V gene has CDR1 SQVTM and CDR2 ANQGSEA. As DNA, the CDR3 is TGCAGCGTGACGACAGGGGGCGGCGACGAGCAGTACTTC. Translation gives CSVTTGGGDEQYF.

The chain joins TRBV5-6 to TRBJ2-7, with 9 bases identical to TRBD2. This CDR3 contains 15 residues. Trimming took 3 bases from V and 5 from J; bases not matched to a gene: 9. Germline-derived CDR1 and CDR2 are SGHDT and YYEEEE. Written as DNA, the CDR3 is TGTGCCAGCAGCTCCTTAGCGGGAGAAACCCACGAGCAGTACTTC. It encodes CASSSLAGETHEQYF.

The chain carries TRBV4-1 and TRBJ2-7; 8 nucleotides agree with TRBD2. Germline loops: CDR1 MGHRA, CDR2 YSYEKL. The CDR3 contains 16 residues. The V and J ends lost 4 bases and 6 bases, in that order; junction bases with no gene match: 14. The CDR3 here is CASSLTPSGRATEQYF. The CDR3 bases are TGCGCCAGCAGCCTCACCCCGAGCGGGAGAGCGACCGAGCAGTACTTC.

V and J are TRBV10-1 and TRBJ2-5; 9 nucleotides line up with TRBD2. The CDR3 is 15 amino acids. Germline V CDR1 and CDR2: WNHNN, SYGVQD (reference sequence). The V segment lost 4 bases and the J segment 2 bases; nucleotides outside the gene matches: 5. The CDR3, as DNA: TGCGCCAGCAGTGCACAGCTAGCGGGACAAGAGACCCAGTACTTC. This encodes CASSAQLAGQETQYF.

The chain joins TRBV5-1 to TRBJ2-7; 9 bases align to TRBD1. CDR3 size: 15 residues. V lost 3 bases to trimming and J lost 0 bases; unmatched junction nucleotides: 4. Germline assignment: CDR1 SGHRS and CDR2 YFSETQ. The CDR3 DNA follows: TGCGCCAGCAGCTCCGGACAGGGGACCTCCTACGAGCAGTACTTC. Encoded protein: CASSSGQGTSYEQYF.